These 3 T cell receptor beta chains originate from one sample sequenced in a study of cytomegalovirus exposure and HLA in healthy donors. The study ran its PCR with 60 Vbeta and 13 Jbeta primers. Clones were sequenced by immunoSEQ multiplex PCR, and TCRdb holds only the in-frame ones, with some missing. Its clone listing holds 150,000 or so clones. The sequencing sample was made of PBMCs. These receptors were obtained from a woman between 45 and 65 years old in good health and CMV-seronegative.

The V call is TRBV4-2, the J call TRBJ1-1, with 10 bases aligning to TRBD1. The CDR3 loop spans 15 amino acids. Germline loops: CDR1 LGHNA, CDR2 YNFKEQ. V dropped 2 bases and J dropped 6; count of bases not matched to a gene: 6. The CDR3 reads CASSQTGTGVPEAFF. CDR3 coding DNA: TGTGCCAGCAGCCAAACCGGGACAGGGGTTCCTGAAGCTTTCTTT.

V usage is TRBV30 and J usage is TRBJ2-5, with 9 bases identical to TRBD2. Germline-derived CDR1 and CDR2 are GTSNPN and SVGIG (reference sequence). CDR3 length equals 15 residues. With V trimmed by 1 base and J by 3 bases, 6 bases remained unmatched. The CDR3 bases are TGTGCCTGGAGTGAAGCGGGAGGATGGGAAGAGACCCAGTACTTC. It codes for CAWSEAGGWEETQYF.

The V gene is TRBV6-5, the J gene TRBJ1-3; 7 nucleotides align to TRBD1. The CDR3 contains 15 residues. Looked up from germline, CDR1 is MNHEY and CDR2 is SVGAGI. Germline trimming cut 5 bases from V and 0 bases from J; bases unmatched to any gene: 4. The CDR3: CASSRGQLSGNTIYF. CDR3 bases: TGTGCCAGCAGTCGGGGACAGCTCTCTGGAAACACCATATATTTT.